This T cell receptor (beta chain) emerged from a study of cytomegalovirus exposure and HLA in healthy donors (dated by TCRdb to the late 2010s). About the full investigation: In an earlier analysis of about 560 of the donors, approximately 260 Gb of sequence data and just under 120 million unique TCR beta sequences from roughly 200 million T cells were reported. Along with the roughly 700-subject first cohort, a separate validation cohort of over a hundred different subjects was used. All discovery cohort repertoires had been generated on a single sequencing platform. Among 398 genotyped donors of the cohort, an average of approximately 240,000 unique TCR beta nucleotide sequences were sequenced per donor, roughly 18% of them non-productive. About 310 gigabases of sequencing data and tens of millions of unique TCR sequences were included in an early release covering around 650 HLA-typed donors. The study used immunosequencing to profile the T cell repertoires of 666 subjects and linked those repertoires to cytomegalovirus serostatus. An earlier analysis of some 600 of the donors applied high-throughput TCR beta sequencing to assess whether each TCR beta V gene segment acted as functional or pseudogenic. Of the 350 to 450 genotyped donors, 65% to 90% fell in the genetic ancestry cluster associated with self-reported Caucasian donors. To predict cytomegalovirus infection status, the study brought together high-throughput TCR immunosequencing, statistical association of individual TCRs with disease status, and machine learning. HLA typing included class I and class II loci at four-digit resolution. The number of donors typed differed by locus, with roughly 620-630 for A, B, C, DRB1 and DQB1, 522 for DQA1, over 600 for DPA1, and some 450 for DPB1. In the later analysis, no new phenotypic data were used to find candidate immune exposures; instead, reliance was placed on TCR beta sequences and their occurrence across donors. A later genetic analysis used genome-wide SNP genotypes for about 55% of the 666 donors, treating that subset as a discovery cohort. Alongside the repertoire data, information on donor age, sex, ethnicity and CMV serostatus was compiled. The study aimed to test whether cataloging public T cell receptors could reveal signatures of past pathogen exposure. A later analysis re-examined previously published TCR beta repertoires from 600 to 700 donors and added high-resolution HLA genotyping to investigate patterns of TCR occurrence. Because of strong linkage in the cohort, 5 or 6 DR-DQ haplotypes were treated as single units for association and clustering.

The cohort comprised 666 healthy bone marrow donors. At the time of sampling, all cohort members were nominally healthy, though unrecorded immune exposures were likely present. The donor was CMV seropositive and belonged to the group of 270 or so seropositive cohort members. Each donor provided a peripheral blood sample, and peripheral blood mononuclear cells were used for TCR beta sequencing. The Qiagen DNeasy Blood Extraction Kit was used to extract genomic DNA from the blood cell samples. Notes on this clone: Which antigen it targets is not known. The record has no base qualities; no much larger clone is one base away.

General study outcomes and caveats: V-gene and J-gene trimming of TCR beta chains was associated with a missense DCLRE1C variant in a later genetic analysis, and the association was replicated in an independent cohort. Some IMGT-functional V segments, including TRBV6-2 and TRBV6-3, could not be told apart with the 87-base-pair reads, so those segments were excluded. The sequencing pipeline was judged likely to have produced a cluster of highly shared sequence variants as a technical artifact. In a later analysis, the rate of TCR association differed among HLA loci, with DRB1 alleles having the most associated TCRs and HLA-C alleles having the fewest. Roughly uniform sequencing depth across donors was assumed in presence/absence analyses, although this assumption may not hold. The authors suggested that the approach could potentially be extended to other disease states and immunological phenotypes. In the study, some 160 TCR beta chains were listed as associated with cytomegalovirus. This cohort had only TCR beta chains sequenced, and the lack of alpha or paired-chain data limited which features could be detected. The classifier was reported to diagnose cytomegalovirus status with high specificity and sensitivity in both the original cohort and the validation cohort. An earlier analysis of approximately 530 of the donors showed that most TCR beta V segments appeared in productive rearrangements either about 87% or about 30% of the time, which broadly matched IMGT annotations. Strong co-occurrence of HLA alleles, especially DR and DQ, made assigning TCR associations to individual alleles difficult. Most TCR sequences were observed very rarely across donors, whereas some public TCRs were present in many individuals. A further reported finding was that TCR beta sequences accurately predicted the HLA-A and HLA-B alleles for most subjects in the first cohort. A later analysis associated 16,951 TCR beta sequences with specific HLA alleles at a false discovery rate of 0.05. According to a later analysis, most CMV-associated TCR beta chains appeared to be HLA-restricted, and the HLA associations seemed to be driven largely by CMV exposure. A later analysis reported that several top co-occurrence clusters appeared linked to parvovirus B19, influenza, CMV and Epstein-Barr virus. A later genetic analysis reported fewer N-insertions in productive TCRs among donors in an Asian-associated ancestry cluster than the roughly 720-donor mean. Because HLA typing was missing for some donors at each locus, association tests included only the typed subset. In a later analysis, HLA-associated TCR beta chains were found to be more clonally expanded and to have lower generation probabilities than equally common non-associated chains. For the cohort, immune exposure information was limited to CMV serostatus. Linkage disequilibrium might explain the correlated functional status among segregating V segments, but an unknown experimental factor could not be excluded. The earlier analysis of approximately 540 of the donors excluded 15 to 20 rarely observed V segments, including chromosome 9 orphons, because counts were too low. A few of the identified cytomegalovirus-associated TCR beta chains were confirmed in vitro to be specific for cytomegalovirus antigens.

Library construction relied on the immunoSEQ multiplex PCR assay. The multiplex PCR relied on a mix of 60 forward primers for TCR Vbeta segments and 13 reverse primers for TCR Jbeta segments. The CDR3 region of rearranged TCR beta genes was amplified from genomic DNA with a multiplex PCR assay. The amplified TCR beta libraries were sequenced on the Illumina HiSeq System as 87-base-pair reads. Regarding the original processing steps: A later analysis counted approximately 84 million unique TCR beta chains across the 666 repertoires, and roughly 9.9 million of these chains were shared by at least two donors. Raw reads were error-corrected and collapsed into unique sequences by a nearest-neighbor algorithm in which closely related sequences were merged to remove PCR and sequencing errors. To assign V, D and J gene segments, CDR3 sequences were aligned to IMGT reference sequences. For a sequence to be retained, at least a six-nucleotide match to both a V gene segment and a J gene segment was required. Rearrangements were called productive when the CDR3 lacked stop codons and stayed in frame with V and J; all others were non-productive. CDR3 was defined by IMGT convention, running from the second conserved V-encoded cysteine to the conserved J-encoded phenylalanine. The earlier analysis of more than 450 of the donors excluded sequences that lacked an unambiguous match to a single V gene segment. An earlier analysis of fewer than 750 of the donors classified V segments as functional when productive rearrangements were above 56.7% and as segregating when the standard deviation between donors was above 5%. To diagnose cytomegalovirus status from the catalog of TCR beta chain sequences, a statistical classification framework was built. V and J gene assignment, in a later analysis, came from comparing TCR nucleotide sequences with IMGT/GENE-DB human TR gene sequences. The TCRdist pipeline was used in a later analysis to assign CDR3 sequences and most-parsimonious VDJ recombination scenarios. In a later analysis, each TCR beta chain was defined by its CDR3 amino acid sequence together with its V-gene family, and reads lacking a unique V-gene family were excluded. In a later analysis, 450 to 600 highly shared, low-generation-probability nucleotide sequences were removed to address suspected cross-contamination and a sequencing artifact. In a later analysis, a clonal expansion index was calculated for each public chain from normalized within-repertoire ranks of inferred template counts. In a later analysis, generation probabilities were computed using a VDJ recombination model fitted to out-of-frame rearrangements, and the results were checked against IGoR. In a later analysis, hypergeometric tests were used to score TCR-TCR, TCR-HLA and TCR-CMV co-occurrence, with a repertoire-size bias correction applied to TCR pairs. To estimate false discovery rates, a later analysis permuted the HLA or CMV assignments 20 times. In a later analysis, co-occurring TCRs were grouped with DBSCAN, and TCRdist sequence similarity was added when clustering was performed within HLA-allele-positive subsets. Repertoires with fewer than 30,000 or more than 120,000 public chains were left out of co-occurrence clustering, as were five repertoires with anomalous nucleotide sharing. This immuneACCESS table, as held by TCRdb, lists in-frame sequences with V and J called but not all clones. Of the missing ones, under half trace to an unresolved V gene in checked studies; the others have no known cause. The DNA was the basis for D and trimming; V, J and clone size are from that table. This sample has 180,000 or so clones in its table, and 80% to 90% of those were observed once. 9.3% of the sample is taken by the ten largest.

In the germline V gene, CDR1 corresponds to SGHDT and CDR2 to YYEEEE. Trimming costs V 4 bases and J 4 bases, and their ends lie 14 bases apart. From the cysteine through the phenylalanine, the CDR3 covers 14 amino acids. The read is trimmed to its CDR3 DNA, 42 bases read in frame from base 1. This TCR came from a man between 18 and 35 years old in good health and CMV-seropositive. This chain is built from TRBV5-6 and TRBJ1-1; TRBD1 is perhaps the D gene, given 5 matching bases. The specimen sequenced was PBMCs. The CDR3 protein: CASSPRAGRTEAFF. The nucleotide sequence reads as follows: TGTGCCAGCAGCCCCCGGGCAGGGCGCACTGAAGCTTTCTTT.